These 16 T cell receptor beta chains were sequenced from one sample in a study of CD8 T cells in Susac syndrome. Random hexamers were used to reverse transcribe the RNA input (about 0.45 to 1 ug). Each CDR3 protein is one row after TCRdb ran MiXCR on the immunoSEQ multiplex PCR reads. The sample comprises some 190,000 distinct CDR3 sequences, approximately 95% of which are singletons, and around 0.11% rests with the top ten. Sample: CD4+ T cells from PBMCs. The receptors shown here come from a human donor in good health.

V usage is TRBV3-1 and J usage is TRBJ2-1; D is possibly TRBD1 (6 bases). V was cut by 6 bases and J by 2 bases, with 11 bases left in between. The CDR3 is 14 residues long. Germline V CDR1 and CDR2: LGHDT, YNNKEL (reference sequence). The CDR3 region is CASRQGSAYNEQFF. The CDR3 nucleotides read TGTGCCAGCAGGCAGGGGTCGGCCTACAATGAGCAGTTCTTC.

The V gene is TRBV28, the J gene TRBJ1-5, with TRBD1 identical over 7 bases. The length of the CDR3 is 12 residues. Germline trimming cut 5 bases from V and 8 bases from J; bases unmatched to any gene: 3. The V gene's germline CDR1 is MDHEN and CDR2 SYDVKM. The CDR3 is CASSQGGKPQHF. Written as DNA, the CDR3 is TGTGCCAGCAGTCAGGGGGGAAAGCCCCAGCATTTT.

CDR3 nucleotide sequence: TGTGCCAGCAGGAGGGAAGCGGGGGGAGATACGCAGTATTTT. It is translated as CASRREAGGDTQYF. The V gene is TRBV12-3 or TRBV12-4, the J gene TRBJ2-3, with 9 bases identical to TRBD2. The CDR3 runs to 14 residues. The V gene end was trimmed by 6 bases and the J gene end by 5 bases; junction bases not matched to a gene: 6.

The chain uses TRBV1 and TRBJ2-2. TRBV1 is tagged as a pseudogene. The CDR3 runs to 14 residues. DNA for the CDR3: TGCACCAGCAGCCCCCAGAGTAGGACCGGGGAGCTGTTTTTT. The encoded protein is CTSSPQSRTGELFF.

The chain has TRBV29-1 and TRBJ2-1; D is possibly TRBD2 (6 bases). There are 15 residues in the CDR3. Trimming stripped 1 base from V and 6 bases from J, with 16 bases between. Germline-derived CDR1 and CDR2 are SQVTM and ANQGSEA. The CDR3 DNA sequence: TGCAGCGTTGAAGGACTAGAGGTTGTTGTCAATGAGCAGTTCTTC. It is translated as CSVEGLEVVVNEQFF.

The J gene is TRBJ2-7, the V gene TRBV6-5; D is uncertain. Trimming shortened V by 0 bases and J by 0 bases, and 9 bases separated the two germline ends. Germline CDR1 reads MNHEY; CDR2 reads SVGAGI. The CDR3 extends over 15 amino acids. The CDR3 nucleotides read TGTGCCAGCAGTTACTCGAATCGCGGCTCCTACGAGCAGTACTTC. Protein sequence: CASSYSNRGSYEQYF.

This clonotype showed up just a few times. The CDR3 loop reads CASSLQGRDTEAFF. CDR3 DNA: TGTGCCAGCTCACTACAGGGGCGGGACACTGAAGCTTTCTTT. This chain connects TRBV18 to TRBJ1-1; 7 nucleotides agree with TRBD1. Germline loops: CDR1 KGHSH, CDR2 LQKENI. Losses at the gene ends were 4 bases for V and 3 bases for J; bases not matched to a gene: 5. The CDR3 covers 14 residues. Together with reference TRBV18 and TRBJ1-1, the CDR3 gives the full variable domain: NAGVMQNPRHLVRRRGQEARLRCSPMKGHSHVYWYRQLPEEGLKFMVYLQKENIIDESGMPKERFSAEFPKEGPSILRIQQVVRGDSAAYFCASSLQGRDTEAFFGQGTRLTVV.

This clonotype was detected only once. The chain joins TRBV6-5 to TRBJ1-5, with D hard to call. The CDR3 runs 17 residues. Germline values: CDR1 MNHEY, CDR2 SVGAGI. V was clipped by 0 bases and J by 1 base, with 13 bases between them. In nucleotides, the CDR3 is TGTGCCAGCAGTTACTCCTCACCCGACCTAAGCAATCAGCCCCAGCATTTT. Its protein is CASSYSSPDLSNQPQHF.

This clonotype appeared once. The chain employs TRBV29-1 and TRBJ2-7; 8 positions match TRBD1. CDR3 length: 12 amino acids. CDR1 and CDR2 from the germline V gene are SQVTM and ANQGSEA. Germline trimming cut 7 bases from V and 2 bases from J; bases unmatched to any gene: 4. The CDR3 region is CSAKTGAYEQYF. The CDR3 DNA sequence: TGCAGCGCAAAGACAGGGGCCTACGAGCAGTACTTC.

The rearrangement uses TRBV29-1 and TRBJ2-1; 11 positions match TRBD1. The CDR3 extends over 13 amino acids. J gave up 6 bases and V 5 bases, and 3 bases lay outside the gene matches. Germline V gene sequence: CDR1 SQVTM, CDR2 ANQGSEA. The CDR3, as DNA: TGCAGCGTTCGGACAGGGGGCTTCAATGAGCAGTTCTTC. Protein sequence: CSVRTGGFNEQFF.

The CDR3: CASSSGGPEAFF. The CDR3 DNA reads TGTGCCAGTAGTTCCGGAGGACCTGAAGCTTTCTTT. The V gene is TRBV19, the J gene TRBJ1-1; D ambiguous. With 5 bases removed from V and 6 bases from J, the gap between germline ends came to 10 bases. The CDR3 loop spans 12 amino acids. The germline V gene encodes CDR1 LNHDA and CDR2 SQIVND (reference sequence).

The rearrangement uses TRBV6-5 and TRBJ2-1; a possible D gene is TRBD1 (5 bases). The CDR3 contains 13 residues. The germline V gene has CDR1 MNHEY and CDR2 SVGAGI. V shed 3 bases and J shed 9 bases, with 12 bases lying between them. The CDR3 DNA sequence: TGTGCCAGCAGTTATCAGGGAAGGGCTGAGCAGTTCTTC. It yields the protein CASSYQGRAEQFF.

This chain uses TRBV24-1 with TRBJ2-7; perhaps TRBD1 as D (6 bases). The CDR3 is 14 residues long. Germline CDR1 reads KGHDR; CDR2 reads SFDVKD. Trimming took off 5 bases at V and 4 bases at J, with 14 bases between the two ends. CDR3 in amino acids: CATSGQAAPYEQYF. CDR3 nucleotide sequence: TGTGCCACCAGTGGACAGGCCGCCCCATACGAGCAGTACTTC.

This chain uses TRBV9 with TRBJ2-1; 8 positions agree with TRBD2. With 3 bases clipped from V and 3 bases from J, the junction kept 5 bases outside the gene matches. CDR3 length: 15 residues. The germline V gene encodes CDR1 SGDLS and CDR2 YYNGEE. In DNA form, the CDR3 reads TGTGCCAGCAGCGCCTTAGCGGGGCTCTACAATGAGCAGTTCTTC. Its translation is CASSALAGLYNEQFF.

This chain connects TRBV28 to TRBJ2-5, with D perhaps TRBD1 (5 bases). Germline CDR1 MDHEN, CDR2 SYDVKM. The germline V and J ends were trimmed by 4 bases and 4 bases, with 19 bases remaining between them. This CDR3 has 16 residues. The CDR3 DNA reads as TGTGCCAGCAGTTCGATATTCCAGGGTAGGGGAGAGACCCAGTACTTC. It translates to CASSSIFQGRGETQYF.

The rearrangement uses TRBV20-1 and TRBJ2-1; TRBD2 agrees at 14 bases. CDR3 length equals 16 residues. The J segment lost 10 bases and the V segment lost 5 bases, leaving 13 bases of the junction unmatched. Per the germline V gene, CDR1 is DFQATT and CDR2 is SNEGSKA (reference sequence). Here the CDR3 DNA reads TGCAGTGCTCCTCCACCCCAGACTAGCGGGAGGGACGAGCAGTTCTTC. Translating gives CSAPPPQTSGRDEQFF.